Described below is a single T cell receptor (beta chain) sequence and its context. The data belong to a study of OX40 agonist ivuxolimab in advanced cancers. The repertoire was sequenced with immunoSEQ multiplex PCR; TCRdb's copy has only in-frame clones and lacks some. The data show 55,000 to 65,000 clones, approximately 90% seen once. Germline V CDR1 and CDR2: SGDLS, YYNGEE. Trimming shortened V by 4 bases and J by 4 bases, and 15 bases separated the two germline ends. This CDR3 region has 14 residues. This chain links TRBV9 with TRBJ2-7; D is possibly TRBD1 (6 bases). The specimen comprised CD4+ or CD8+ T cells sorted from blood, sampled in a trial of the OX40 agonist ivuxolimab. The source of this sequence is an adult with an advanced solid tumor such as melanoma, head and neck, liver or kidney cancer. In DNA, the CDR3 is TGTGCCAGCAGCCCCACAGGGTTTATTTACGAGCAGTACTTC. Encoded protein: CASSPTGFIYEQYF.